This record concerns one TCR beta chain sequence. The antigen is unknown. TCRdb keeps only in-frame clones here, not all; method: immunoSEQ multiplex PCR. The table includes roughly 2 million clones, about 95% detected once. Germline CDR1 and CDR2: MNHEY and SMNVEV (reference sequence). Trimming took 8 bases from V and 2 from J, leaving 12 bases between them. This CDR3 is 14 amino acids long. The sample is drawn from a study of shared clonotypes between healthy human individuals. About the study: The plates for each donor numbered three CD4 naive, three CD4 memory, two CD8 naive and one CD8 memory.

Study-level findings and limits: As a rule, naive subsets had a larger estimated richness than memory subsets.

Positive CCR7 selection of CD45RO-negative cells yielded the naive CD8 cells, and terminally differentiated effector memory CD45RA+ cells were excluded. Adult donors, all healthy and HIV-negative, had no recent acute infections or vaccinations. The sequencing input was naive CD8+ T cells sorted from blood. This chain joins TRBV27 and TRBJ2-2; TRBD1 is a possible D gene (5 bases). This TCR came from a young man in good health. The CDR3 nucleotides are TGTGCCAGCCAACCAGGGTTAAACACCGGGGAGCTGTTTTTT. Protein: CASQPGLNTGELFF.